This T cell receptor (beta chain) was identified in a study of monozygotic twins with inflammatory bowel disease. TCRdb re-called the 5' RACE reads, yielding one record per CDR3 amino acid sequence without DNA. This table lists approximately 400,000 distinct CDR3 sequences. The CDR3 length is 14 residues. The germline V gene has CDR1 MNHEY and CDR2 SMNVEV (reference sequence). The chain joins TRBV27 to TRBJ2-7; the TCRdb D gene call, TRBD1, has no DNA to confirm it. The sequenced sample consisted of blood. The receptor was isolated from a human donor with ulcerative colitis or Crohn's disease, or a healthy co-twin of an affected twin (not recorded which). CDR3 in amino acids: CASSAQDNRREQYF.